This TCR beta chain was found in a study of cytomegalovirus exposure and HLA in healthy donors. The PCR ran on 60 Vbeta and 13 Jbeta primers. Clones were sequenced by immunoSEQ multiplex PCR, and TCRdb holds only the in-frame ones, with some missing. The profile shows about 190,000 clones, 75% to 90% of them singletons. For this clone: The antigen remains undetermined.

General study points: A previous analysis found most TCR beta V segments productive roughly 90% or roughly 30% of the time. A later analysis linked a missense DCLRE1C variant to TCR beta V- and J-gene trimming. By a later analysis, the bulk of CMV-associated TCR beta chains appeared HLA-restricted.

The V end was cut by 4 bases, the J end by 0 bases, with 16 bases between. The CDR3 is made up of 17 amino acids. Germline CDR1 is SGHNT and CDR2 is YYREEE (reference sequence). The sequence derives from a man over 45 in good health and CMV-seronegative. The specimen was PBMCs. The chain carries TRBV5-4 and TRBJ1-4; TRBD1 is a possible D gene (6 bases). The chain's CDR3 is CASSPLRGAATNEKLFF. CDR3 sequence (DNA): TGTGCCAGCAGCCCCTTGCGGGGGGCGGCAACTAATGAAAAACTGTTTTTT.